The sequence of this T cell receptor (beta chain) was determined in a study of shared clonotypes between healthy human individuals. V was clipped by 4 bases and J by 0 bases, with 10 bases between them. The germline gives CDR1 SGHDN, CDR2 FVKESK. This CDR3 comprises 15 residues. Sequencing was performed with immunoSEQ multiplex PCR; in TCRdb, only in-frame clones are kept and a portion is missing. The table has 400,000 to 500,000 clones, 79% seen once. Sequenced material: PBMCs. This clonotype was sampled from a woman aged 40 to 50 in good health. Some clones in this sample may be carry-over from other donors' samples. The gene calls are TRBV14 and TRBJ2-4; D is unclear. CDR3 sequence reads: CASSLRLLAKNIQYF. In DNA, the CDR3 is TGTGCCAGCAGCCTCCGACTGCTAGCCAAAAACATTCAGTACTTC.